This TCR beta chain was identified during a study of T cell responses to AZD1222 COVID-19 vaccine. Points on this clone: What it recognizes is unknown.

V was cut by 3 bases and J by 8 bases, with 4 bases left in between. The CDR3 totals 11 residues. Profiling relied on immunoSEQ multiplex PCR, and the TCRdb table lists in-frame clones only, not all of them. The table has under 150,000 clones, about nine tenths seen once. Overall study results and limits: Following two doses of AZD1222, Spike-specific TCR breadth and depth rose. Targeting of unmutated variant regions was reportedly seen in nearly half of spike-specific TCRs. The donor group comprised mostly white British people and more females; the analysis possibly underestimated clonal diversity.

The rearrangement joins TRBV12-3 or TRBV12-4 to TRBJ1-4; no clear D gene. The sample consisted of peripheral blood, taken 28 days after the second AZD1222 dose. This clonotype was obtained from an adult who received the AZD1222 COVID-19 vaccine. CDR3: CASSFLEKLFF. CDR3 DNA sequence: TGTGCCAGCAGTTTCCTGGAAAAACTGTTTTTT.